The clone carrying this T cell receptor beta chain was picked up many times. This record comes from a study of quantifying T cell responses using KT2 cells. Study-level background: cDNA was made from DNase-treated RNA using alpha and beta constant primers.

Each cDNA got a UMI-containing oligo ligated at its 3' end. The first PCR ran 3 to 5 cycles with an equimolar RC1.1 and RC1.2 beta primer mix. A single record per CDR3 protein comes from TCRdb applying MiXCR to the UMI-ligation and nested PCR reads. This sample carries tens of thousands of distinct CDR3 sequences, 6% to 9.5% of them seen once, and the ten largest clones take approximately 14%. This CDR3 contains 14 residues. CDR1 is DFQATT and CDR2 is SNEGSKA in the germline V gene (reference sequence). The V end was cut by 6 bases, the J end by 0 bases, with 14 bases between. The chain employs TRBV20-1 and TRBJ2-5, with D perhaps given as TRBD1 or TRBD2 (6 bases each). This receptor was taken from a human donor. Sequenced material: PBMCs spiked with cells of the T cell clone KT2. CDR3 sequence reads: CSARRGDNQETQYF. DNA of the CDR3: TGCAGTGCCCGCCGCGGGGACAACCAAGAGACCCAGTACTTC.